The clone carrying this T cell receptor (beta chain) appeared once. Its target is unknown. The data belong to a study of shared clonotypes between healthy human individuals. Study results and limitations: Relative to memory subsets, naive subsets generally showed larger estimated richness. The naive CD4 repertoires of a handful of donors were compared, and roughly 5% of clonotypes were shared. When compared with the clonotypes that were shared by all four sorted-subset donors, the non-shared clonotypes turned out to have lower generation probabilities.

The CDR3 has 14 amino acids. V was clipped by 5 bases and J by 5 bases; unmatched bases: 6. In germline, CDR1 is PRHDT, CDR2 FYEKMQ (reference sequence). In the sorted-subset replicate PCRs, roughly 210 ng DNA, 25,000 to 30,000 T cell genomes, was used. The protocol was immunoSEQ multiplex PCR, while the TCRdb copy is restricted to in-frame clones and leaves out a portion. The sample consists of about 2 million clones, approximately 94% of them appearing once. Terminally differentiated effector memory CD45RA+ cells were excluded from the naive CD8 cells, which were CD45RO-negative and positively selected for CCR7.

This sequence was found in a man aged 18 to 35 in good health. Sequences were obtained from naive CD8+ T cells sorted from blood. The chain has TRBV13 and TRBJ1-1, with TRBD1 matching 9 bases. CDR3 nucleotides: TGTGCCAGCAGCCAAGGACAGGGGTGGACTGAAGCTTTCTTT. Protein sequence: CASSQGQGWTEAFF.